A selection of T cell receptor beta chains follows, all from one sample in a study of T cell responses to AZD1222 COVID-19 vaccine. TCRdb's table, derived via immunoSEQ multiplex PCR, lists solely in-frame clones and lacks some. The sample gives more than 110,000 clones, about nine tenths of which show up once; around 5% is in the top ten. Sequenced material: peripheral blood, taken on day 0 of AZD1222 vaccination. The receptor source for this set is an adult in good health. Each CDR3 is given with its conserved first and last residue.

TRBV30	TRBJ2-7	CAWSVKGAEQYF
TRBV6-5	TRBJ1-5	CASSYSRQGAQPQHF
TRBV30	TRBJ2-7	CAWSDGQGYHEQYF
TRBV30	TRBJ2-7	CAWSISGVEQYF
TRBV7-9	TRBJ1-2	CASSLGGFGYTF
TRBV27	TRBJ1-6	CASSVGHTSPLHF
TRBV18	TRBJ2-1	CASSPPGTSGIHEQFF
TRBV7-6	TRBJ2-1	CASSLTGSGSNEQFF
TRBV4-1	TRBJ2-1	CASSPSGGVNEQFF
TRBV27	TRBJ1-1	CASSLFWGTEAFF
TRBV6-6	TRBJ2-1	CASSYYRNNEQFF
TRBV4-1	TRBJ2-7	CASSQEYLGRTNYEQYF
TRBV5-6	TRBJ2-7	CASSFRTSRDIPSEQYF